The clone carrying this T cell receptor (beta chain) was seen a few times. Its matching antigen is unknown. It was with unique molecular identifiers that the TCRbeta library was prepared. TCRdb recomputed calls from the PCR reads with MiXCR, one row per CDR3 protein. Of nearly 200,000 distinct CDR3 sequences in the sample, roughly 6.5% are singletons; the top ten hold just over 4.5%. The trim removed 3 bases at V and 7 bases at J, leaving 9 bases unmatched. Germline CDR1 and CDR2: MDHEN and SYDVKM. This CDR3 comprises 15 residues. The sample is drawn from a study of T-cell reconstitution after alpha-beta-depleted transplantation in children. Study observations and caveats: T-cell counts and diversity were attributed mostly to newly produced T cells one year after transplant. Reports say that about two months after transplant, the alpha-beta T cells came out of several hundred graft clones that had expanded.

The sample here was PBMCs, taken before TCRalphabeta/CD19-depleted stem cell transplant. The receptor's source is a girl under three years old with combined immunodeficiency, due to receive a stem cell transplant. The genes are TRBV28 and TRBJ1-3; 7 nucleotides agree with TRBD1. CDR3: CASSFLGQGGNTIYF. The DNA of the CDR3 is TGTGCCAGCAGTTTCCTTGGGCAGGGGGGGAACACCATATATTTT.